The rows below give T cell receptor beta chains drawn from one sample of a study of T cell responses to AZD1222 COVID-19 vaccine. Data came from immunoSEQ multiplex PCR; TCRdb stores just in-frame clones and leaves some out. The table shows 130,000 or so clones, with more than 85% occurring only once. Sequences were derived from peripheral blood, sampled 28 days after the second AZD1222 dose. These receptors came from an adult who received the AZD1222 COVID-19 vaccine. Each CDR3 is given without its conserved first and last residue. Fields, in order: J gene, V gene, CDR3 protein.

TRBJ1-2 TRBV6-2/TRBV6-3 ASSYSAMEQGVNYGYT
TRBJ1-1 TRBV6-6 ASTQGTGGTEAF
TRBJ1-4 TRBV19 ASKRLGVLDEKLF
TRBJ1-2 TRBV3-1/TRBV3-2 ASSHGQGSGYT
TRBJ1-2 TRBV19 ASTVDRDYGYT
TRBJ2-1 TRBV18 ASSSLAERFNEQF
TRBJ2-2 TRBV7-9 ASRPAGGTGELF
TRBJ2-1 TRBV14 ASSELAGGYPYNEQF
TRBJ2-1 TRBV30 AWSSGTSGVKVSYNEQF
TRBJ2-3 TRBV24-1 ATSDRSGGSPDTQY
TRBJ1-1 TRBV12-3/TRBV12-4 ASSPPGGAEAF
TRBJ1-6 TRBV7-6 ASSSDSINSPLH
TRBJ1-3 TRBV6-5 ASSLGTAADTIY
TRBJ2-1 TRBV7-9 ASSRLEGHNEQF
TRBJ2-3 TRBV7-9 ASSLVSGVVPDTQY
TRBJ2-1 TRBV19 ASSISGGSSYNEQF
TRBJ1-3 TRBV18 ASSPSTPRSSGNTIY
TRBJ1-2 TRBV5-6 ASSSRGGAYGYT
TRBJ1-1 TRBV30 ASDRGTEAF
TRBJ1-1 TRBV3-1/TRBV3-2 ATRNSNTEAF
TRBJ1-5 TRBV28 ASSFPGQGNQPQH
TRBJ2-2 TRBV21-1 ASRGQGMDTGELF
TRBJ1-2 TRBV6-2/TRBV6-3 ASSYSGRANGYT
TRBJ2-1 TRBV9 ASSSLGRGSSYNEQF
TRBJ1-1 TRBV7-3 ASSLWTGTEAF
TRBJ1-3 TRBV2 ASSVQGTDTIY
TRBJ1-2 TRBV7-9 ASSLVVGGQSHYGYT
TRBJ1-1 TRBV5-1 ASSGTGLATEAF
TRBJ1-5 TRBV19 ASSIGPLPGQGGQPQH
TRBJ2-7 TRBV4-1 ASSQEGTVYEQY
TRBJ1-2 TRBV19 ASSRTGTASNYGYT
TRBJ2-3 TRBV7-2 ASSPPRAKYTDTQY
TRBJ1-2 TRBV6-5 ASTGQGYGYT
TRBJ1-6 TRBV19 ASSKGTAYNSPLH
TRBJ2-1 TRBV2 ASSASGHEQF
TRBJ2-1 TRBV24-1 ATSDGTPNEQF
TRBJ1-2 TRBV27 ASSSGRGYT
TRBJ1-2 TRBV9 ASSGISNYGYT
TRBJ2-5 TRBV6-5 ASTHRLAETQY
TRBJ1-2 TRBV9 ASSEGTGLYWGYT
TRBJ2-1 TRBV19 ASSVLADAYNEQF
TRBJ1-5 TRBV7-8 ASSLQGAKPQH
TRBJ2-1 TRBV5-1 ASSSGSYNEQF
TRBJ2-1 TRBV9 ASSVHLEMGYNEQF
TRBJ1-2 TRBV7-2 ASSTRTGGVDGYT
TRBJ1-1 TRBV7-9 ASSQFLLNTEAF
TRBJ1-6 TRBV4-3 ASSQGHRDSPLH
TRBJ2-5 TRBV5-4 ASSLLGRASKGTQY